This TCR beta chain was identified in a study of beta chain features in type 1 diabetes. Across the whole study: In all, some 100,000,000 sorted cells from all samples were analyzed. Broader study findings: At VDJ recombination sites, type 1 diabetes patients had fewer insertions and more deleted nucleotides. The naive, central memory and Treg TCRB repertoires looked more alike in patients than they did in healthy donors.

Every isolated RNA sample was fully reverse transcribed, so sequencing captured expressed TCRB transcripts. TCRdb's table, derived via immunoSEQ multiplex PCR, lists solely in-frame clones and lacks some. The repertoire holds around 150,000 clones, with 6% to 7.5% as singletons. Sorting that relied on CD45RO/CCR7/CD25/CD127/CD95/CD27 yielded CD4+ naive, central memory, regulatory and stem cell-like memory cells. V was cut by 8 bases and J by 16 bases, with 30 bases left in between. The CDR3 contains 15 residues. From germline, CDR1 is MDHEN and CDR2 SYDVKM. This clone was counted only a few times. The antigen is undetermined.

This TCR was recovered from a woman under 40 in good health. This chain connects TRBV28 to TRBJ2-1; D possibly corresponds to TRBD2 (8 bases). The sequenced material came from central memory CD4+ T cells from blood. CDR3 in amino acids: CASGNSGGVGTRRFF. CDR3 bases: TGTGCCAGCGGGAATTCAGGGGGTGTCGGGACTAGACGATTCTTC.